This TCR beta chain was retrieved from a study of OX40 agonist ivuxolimab in advanced cancers. For the study at large: Prior therapy, whether anti-PD-1, anti-PD-L1 or anti-CTLA-4, was allowed, and roughly 40% had some. Three patients, one with hepatocellular carcinoma and two with cutaneous melanoma, achieved partial responses.

For this clone: As yet, its antigen is unknown.

Produced via immunoSEQ multiplex PCR; TCRdb's table is partial and in-frame only. The table shows about 40,000 clones, with approximately 78% occurring only once. Study-level results: Specificity for antigen went undetermined in the expanded peripheral T cells. On average, a greater number of expanded clones characterised CD8+ T cells relative to CD4+.

V lost 5 bases and J lost 1, with 12 bases in between. The CDR3 spans 15 residues. CDR1 is MNHEY and CDR2 is SMNVEV in the germline V gene (reference sequence). Specimen: CD4+ or CD8+ T cells sorted from blood, collected in a trial of the OX40 agonist ivuxolimab. This clonotype was sampled from an adult with an advanced solid tumor such as melanoma, head and neck, liver or kidney cancer. This chain uses TRBV27 with TRBJ1-3, with D unclear. CDR3 sequence (DNA): TGTGCCAGCAGTCTTCCCCGGGGATCTGGAAACACCATATATTTT. Its protein product is CASSLPRGSGNTIYF.